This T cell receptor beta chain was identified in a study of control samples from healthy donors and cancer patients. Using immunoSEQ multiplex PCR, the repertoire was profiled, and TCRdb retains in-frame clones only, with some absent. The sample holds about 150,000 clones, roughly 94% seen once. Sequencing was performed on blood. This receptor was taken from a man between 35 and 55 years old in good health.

In DNA form, the CDR3 reads TGCGCCAGCAGCCAAGATGGGGGACAGGGATTCGAAAAACTGTTTTTT. Its protein is CASSQDGGQGFEKLFF. This rearrangement joins TRBV4-3 to TRBJ1-4; 9 nucleotides line up with TRBD1. This CDR3 spans 16 amino acids. Trimming took 0 bases from V and 8 from J; bases not matched to a gene: 7. Per the germline V gene, CDR1 is LGHNA and CDR2 is YSLEER.